These 26 T cell receptor beta chains share one sample of origin, sequenced in a study of naive and memory T cell subsets (dated by TCRdb to the late 2010s). These receptors have no identified antigens. The library was built by means of UMI-ligation and nested PCR. The instrument was an Illumina MiSeq. The beta constant-region primer was an equimolar mix of two oligonucleotides covering both TRBC1 and TRBC2. The ligated cDNA went through four rounds of PCR with nested alpha and beta constant-region primers together with the SP2 primer. TCRdb reprocessed the public reads (quality trimming at Q25 with fastp, clone calling with MiXCR) and kept in-frame beta chains. Rows merge per CDR3 protein into single entries with the most common DNA and genes. This sample comprises over 110,000 distinct CDR3 sequences, approximately 20% of them detected only once. The leading ten clones occupy about 0.57% of the sample.

Overall study results and their limits: Naive repertoires, especially CD8, contained a few larger clonotypes, possibly memory cells re-expressing CD45RA.

The sequenced sample consisted of naive CD8+ T cells from blood. The cell subset or site label, as the study defines it: naive T cells, CD45RA high CD27+. The source of these receptors is a human donor in good health.

This clonotype was counted a few times. The chain recombines TRBV15 with TRBJ2-1; D is unresolved. V was shortened by 5 bases and J by 4 bases, with 9 bases between the two germline ends. The CDR3 totals 13 residues. Germline V lookup: CDR1 LNHNV, CDR2 YYDKDF (reference sequence). DNA for the CDR3: TGTGCCACCAGCCCCTCTGGTTACAATGAGCAGTTCTTC. Its protein is CATSPSGYNEQFF.

The chain carries TRBV30 and TRBJ1-3; the D is unclear. The germline V gene encodes CDR1 GTSNPN and CDR2 SVGIG (reference sequence). Trimming stripped 4 bases from V and 0 bases from J, with 7 bases between. This CDR3 is built from 13 residues. CDR3 bases: TGTGCCTGGACGTTGAGCTCTGGAAACACCATATATTTT. It encodes CAWTLSSGNTIYF.

Here the CDR3 reads CASSWTGGRNTEAFF. Here the CDR3 DNA reads TGTGCCAGCAGCTGGACAGGGGGCCGGAACACTGAAGCTTTCTTT. The chain couples TRBV7-3 to TRBJ1-1; 11 nucleotides agree with TRBD1. The J segment lost 1 base and the V segment lost 4 bases, leaving 2 bases of the junction unmatched. Germline CDR1 reads SGHTA; CDR2 reads FQGTGA. CDR3 length: 15 amino acids.

This clonotype appeared a few times. V and J are TRBV6-2 or TRBV6-3 and TRBJ2-1, with TRBD2 matching over 14 bases. The V gene end was trimmed by 7 bases and the J gene end by 8 bases; junction bases not matched to a gene: 7. This CDR3 has 15 residues. Germline-derived CDR1 and CDR2 are MNHEY and SVGEGT. Here the CDR3 DNA reads TGTGCCAGCACTGAGGGACTAGCGGGAGTCGATGAGCAGTTCTTC. This gives the protein CASTEGLAGVDEQFF.

The genes are TRBV27 and TRBJ2-7; the D is unclear. Germline assignment: CDR1 MNHEY and CDR2 SMNVEV (reference sequence). The V end lost 8 bases, the J end lost 2 bases, and 16 bases lay between the germline ends. This CDR3 spans 14 amino acids. This CDR3 is CASSYSSNAYEQYF. The CDR3 DNA sequence: TGTGCCAGCTCCTATAGTTCTAACGCCTACGAGCAGTACTTC.

This clonotype was observed a handful of times. The V gene is TRBV14, the J gene TRBJ1-1; D remains ambiguous. The ends were cut back, 0 bases at V and 3 bases at J, with 8 bases in the middle. Germline CDR1 reads SGHDN; CDR2 reads FVKESK. CDR3 length: 14 amino acids. The DNA of the CDR3 is TGTGCCAGCAGCCAAGAGGCAGGCTACACTGAAGCTTTCTTT. Translated: CASSQEAGYTEAFF. Filled out from reference TRBV14 and TRBJ1-1, the complete variable domain reads EAGVTQFPSHSVIEKGQTVTLRCDPISGHDNLYWYRRVMGKEIKFLLHFVKESKQDESGMPNNRFLAERTGGTYSTLKVQPAELEDSGVYFCASSQEAGYTEAFFGQGTRLTVV.

This chain links TRBV27 with TRBJ2-1; TRBD2 agrees at 10 bases. V shed 6 bases and J 10 bases; nucleotides not matched to a gene: 9. The CDR3 is 14 residues long. Germline CDR1 reads MNHEY; CDR2 reads SMNVEV (reference sequence). CDR3 sequence reads: CASRVGLAGVEQFF. In DNA, the CDR3 is TGTGCCAGCAGGGTGGGGCTAGCGGGAGTAGAGCAGTTCTTC.

This clonotype was detected many times. V is TRBV24-1 and J is TRBJ2-5, with 9 bases identical to TRBD1. The CDR3 loop spans 16 amino acids. V trimming: 2 bases; J trimming: 1 base; junction bases outside the gene matches: 4. Germline lookup yields CDR1 KGHDR and CDR2 SFDVKD. CDR3 amino acids: CATSDWTGEGQETQYF. The CDR3 DNA sequence: TGTGCCACCAGTGATTGGACAGGGGAGGGCCAAGAGACCCAGTACTTC.

The chain joins TRBV5-1 to TRBJ2-1; 9 bases match TRBD2. The CDR3 has 14 amino acids. CDR1 and CDR2 (germline): SGHRS, YFSETQ. J gave up 9 bases and V 7 bases, and 11 bases lay outside the gene matches. The CDR3 here is CASSSGDLRPEQFF. DNA of the CDR3: TGCGCCAGCTCTAGCGGGGACCTACGTCCTGAGCAGTTCTTC.

J is TRBJ2-1 and V is TRBV7-3; 8 bases are shared with TRBD2. This CDR3 comprises 16 residues. CDR1 is SGHTA and CDR2 is FQGTGA in the germline V gene. Germline trimming cut 0 bases from V and 0 bases from J; bases unmatched to any gene: 1. Here the CDR3 DNA reads TGTGCCAGCAGCTTAACTAGCGGGGACTCCTACAATGAGCAGTTCTTC. Its protein is CASSLTSGDSYNEQFF.

The chain has TRBV9 and TRBJ2-3, with D hard to call. Trimming took 4 bases from V and 5 from J, leaving 8 bases between them. The CDR3 loop spans 12 amino acids. The germline V gene encodes CDR1 SGDLS and CDR2 YYNGEE. The CDR3 loop is CASSPRRDTQYF. CDR3 DNA: TGTGCCAGCAGCCCCCGACGAGATACGCAGTATTTT. The variable domain in full, completed from reference TRBV9 and TRBJ2-3, reads DSGVTQTPKHLITATGQRVTLRCSPRSGDLSVYWYQQSLDQGLQFLIQYYNGEERAKGNILERFSAQQFPDLHSELNLSSLELGDSALYFCASSPRRDTQYFGPGTRLTVL.

About this clonotype: Relative to the germline gene, one junction end is altered; a read error may explain this. The rearrangement uses TRBV20-1 and TRBJ1-2, with 10 bases fitting TRBD1. Germline V CDR1 and CDR2: DFQATT, SNEGSKA (reference sequence). The CDR3 covers 15 residues. The CDR3 region has the DNA TGCAGTGCTGGGACAGGGGTCACCCCGGTAGGGGTCGGGGGCTTC. Translated: CSAGTGVTPVGVGGF.

The rearrangement links TRBV5-1 to TRBJ2-1; TRBD2 matches at 10 bases. V shed 3 bases, J shed 2 bases, and the junction held 2 bases outside the gene matches. The CDR3 length is 15 residues. Germline V lookup: CDR1 SGHRS, CDR2 YFSETQ. The CDR3: CASSSTSGTYNEQFF. The CDR3 nucleotides are TGCGCCAGCAGCTCAACTAGCGGGACCTACAATGAGCAGTTCTTC.

This clonotype showed up just a few times. V gene TRBV11-2 combines with J gene TRBJ2-7, with no clear D. The CDR3 contains 12 residues. Trimming shortened V by 2 bases and J by 4 bases, and 6 bases separated the two germline ends. Germline V CDR1 and CDR2: SGHAT, FQNNGV. The CDR3 here is CASSLPSYEQYF. The CDR3 DNA reads as TGTGCCAGCAGCTTACCCTCATACGAGCAGTACTTC.

The V and J genes are TRBV6-2 or TRBV6-3 and TRBJ1-5; D unresolved. The CDR3 is 13 amino acids. CDR1 and CDR2 from the germline V gene are MNHEY and SVGEGT. V lost 5 bases and J lost 0, with 5 bases in between. The CDR3 loop reads CASSPNSNQPQHF. The CDR3 DNA reads TGTGCCAGCAGTCCTAATAGCAATCAGCCCCAGCATTTT.

The V and J genes are TRBV29-1 and TRBJ2-7; D unclear. The length of the CDR3 is 11 residues. Trimming took 0 bases from V and 7 from J, leaving 7 bases between them. In germline, CDR1 is SQVTM, CDR2 ANQGSEA. The CDR3 protein is CSVEDSTEQYF. For the CDR3, the DNA is TGCAGCGTTGAAGATTCTACGGAGCAGTACTTC.

The chain uses TRBV3-1 and TRBJ2-3, with 12 positions matching TRBD2. The CDR3 loop spans 15 amino acids. Germline V gene data show CDR1 as LGHDT and CDR2 as YNNKEL (reference sequence). V trimming: 2 bases; J trimming: 4 bases; junction bases outside the gene matches: 1. This chain's CDR3 is CASSQRLAGADTQYF. CDR3 sequence (DNA): TGTGCCAGCAGCCAAAGACTAGCGGGAGCAGATACGCAGTATTTT.

This clonotype has at least ten counts. The chain combines TRBV28 with TRBJ2-7; D remains ambiguous. This CDR3 has 14 amino acids. Trimming cost V 4 bases and J 1 base, with 11 bases left between them. Germline V gene sequence: CDR1 MDHEN, CDR2 SYDVKM. The CDR3 spells CASSSSYSSYEQYF. Written as DNA, the CDR3 is TGTGCCAGCAGTTCCAGCTATTCATCCTACGAGCAGTACTTC.

V usage is TRBV2 and J usage is TRBJ2-1, with TRBD2 matching 10 bases. From germline, CDR1 is SNHLY and CDR2 FYNNEI. Germline trimming cut 4 bases from V and 3 bases from J; bases unmatched to any gene: 9. The CDR3 consists of 17 residues. The CDR3 sequence: CASSVRPGTSDYNEQFF. In DNA, the CDR3 is TGTGCCAGCAGTGTCCGACCCGGGACTAGCGACTACAATGAGCAGTTCTTC.

This clonotype has more than one count but fewer than ten. The chain recombines TRBV6-6 with TRBJ1-5; 7 bases line up with TRBD1. The CDR3 has 13 amino acids. With V trimmed by 5 bases and J by 10 bases, 8 bases remained unmatched. Germline lookup yields CDR1 MNHNY and CDR2 SVGAGI (reference sequence). DNA of the CDR3: TGTGCCAGCAGTCAGGGGGTCGGGCAACCCCAGCATTTT. Its translation: CASSQGVGQPQHF.

J is TRBJ2-7 and V is TRBV6-1; no reliable D call. Trimming took 2 bases from V and 4 from J, leaving 15 bases between them. The CDR3 runs 15 residues. Germline loops: CDR1 MNHNS, CDR2 SASEGT. CDR3 residues: CASSEKRQIPYEQYF. In nucleotides, the CDR3 is TGTGCCAGCAGTGAAAAGAGGCAGATACCTTACGAGCAGTACTTC.

This clonotype was counted only a few times. The chain employs TRBV28 and TRBJ2-1, with 12 positions matching TRBD2. Trimming took 2 bases from V and 7 from J; bases not matched to a gene: 0. The CDR3 totals 14 residues. In germline, CDR1 is MDHEN, CDR2 SYDVKM. CDR3 region: CASSLTSGGNEQFF. The CDR3 nucleotides are TGTGCCAGCAGTTTAACTAGCGGGGGGAATGAGCAGTTCTTC.

The J gene is TRBJ2-7, the V gene TRBV7-9; D not certain. Germline V gene data show CDR1 as SEHNR and CDR2 as FQNEAQ (reference sequence). The V and J ends lost 5 bases and 2 bases respectively, with 16 bases between them. The CDR3 consists of 15 residues. CDR3 coding DNA: TGTGCCAGCAGCAGCCGAGCGCTGGGAACCTACGAGCAGTACTTC. Translated, it gives CASSSRALGTYEQYF.

This sequence joins TRBV29-1 and TRBJ2-3; perhaps TRBD2 as D (5 bases). The CDR3 sequence is 14 residues long. Germline lookup yields CDR1 SQVTM and CDR2 ANQGSEA. Between the trimmed V and J ends, which lost 6 bases and 4 bases, there was a span of 17 bases. This chain's CDR3 is CSVPAAGGADTQYF. The CDR3 nucleotides read TGCAGCGTGCCAGCGGCAGGCGGCGCAGATACGCAGTATTTT.

In this sample, this clonotype turned up a few times. This chain connects TRBV10-3 to TRBJ2-5, with 9 bases lining up with TRBD2. CDR3 length: 16 residues. Germline V gene lookup returns CDR1 ENHRY and CDR2 SYGVKD. The junction had 8 bases not matched to a gene; V was cut back by 3 bases and J by 3 bases. CDR3 residues: CAISDPSGTTEETQYF. CDR3 coding DNA: TGTGCCATCAGTGATCCTAGCGGGACGACTGAAGAGACCCAGTACTTC.

The rearrangement links TRBV29-1 to TRBJ2-1; TRBD2 is a possible D gene (5 bases). The V end was cut by 3 bases, the J end by 0 bases, with 12 bases between. This CDR3 has 15 residues. The germline CDR1 and CDR2 sequences are SQVTM and ANQGSEA. The CDR3 loop reads CSVDNVGSSYNEQFF. For the CDR3, the DNA is TGCAGCGTTGATAATGTAGGGAGCTCCTACAATGAGCAGTTCTTC.